The next 10 T cell receptor beta chains were all read from a single sample in a study of graft-versus-host responses after intestinal transplantation. Data came from immunoSEQ multiplex PCR; TCRdb stores just in-frame clones and leaves some out. The repertoire holds about 25,000 clones, with about 93% as singletons. This specimen was PBMCs, taken around 29 days after intestinal transplant. The receptors come from a human patient who received an intestinal transplant, so some T cells may come from the graft donor.

The V call is TRBV10-3, the J call TRBJ2-5; D call uncertain. The CDR3 is 13 residues long. Trimming stripped 5 bases from V and 3 bases from J, with 10 bases between. Germline loops: CDR1 ENHRY, CDR2 SYGVKD. CDR3: CAISRFTEETQYF. CDR3 in DNA: TGTGCCATCAGTAGGTTCACCGAAGAGACCCAGTACTTC.

The rearrangement links TRBV4-3 to TRBJ1-2; D unresolved. This CDR3 is built from 15 residues. V lost 0 bases and J lost 8, with 16 bases in between. The germline V gene has CDR1 LGHNA and CDR2 YSLEER. For the CDR3, the DNA is TGCGCCAGCAGCCAAGATAGGACGGTGGTGTACGGCTACACCTTC. Residues: CASSQDRTVVYGYTF.

This clone has just one count. The rearrangement uses TRBV7-6 and TRBJ2-1; 12 bases align to TRBD2. V shed 5 bases, J shed 4 bases, and the junction held 6 bases outside the gene matches. The CDR3 sequence is 16 residues long. Germline-derived CDR1 and CDR2 are SGHVS and FNYEAQ. CDR3 in amino acids: CASSKLAGGSYNEQFF. CDR3 coding DNA: TGTGCCAGCAGCAAACTAGCGGGAGGCAGTTACAATGAGCAGTTCTTC.

V and J are TRBV11-2 and TRBJ2-1; 15 nucleotides agree with TRBD2. This CDR3 comprises 17 residues. The germline V gene has CDR1 SGHAT and CDR2 FQNNGV. The V and J ends lost 1 base and 2 bases, in that order; junction bases with no gene match: 0. The CDR3 loop is CASSLGTSGRAYNEQFF. In DNA, the CDR3 is TGTGCCAGCAGCTTAGGGACTAGCGGGAGGGCCTACAATGAGCAGTTCTTC.

The rearrangement links TRBV11-2 to TRBJ2-5; 11 nucleotides align to TRBD2. The closer fit of TRBJ2-7 to the DNA end suggests the J call may be wrong. This CDR3 is 15 amino acids long. Germline-derived CDR1 and CDR2 are SGHAT and FQNNGV. As DNA, the CDR3 is TGTGCCAGCAGCGCCGGGACTAGCGGATCCTACGAGCAGTACTTC. Translating gives CASSAGTSGSYEQYF.

The chain combines TRBV5-4 with TRBJ2-3; TRBD1 agrees at 9 bases. There are 15 residues in the CDR3. The germline gives CDR1 SGHNT, CDR2 YYREEE (reference sequence). J gave up 6 bases and V 3 bases, and 8 bases lay outside the gene matches. The CDR3 DNA reads as TGTGCCAGCAGCTACGGACAGGGGCTCGGGGATACGCAGTATTTT. As protein: CASSYGQGLGDTQYF.

The chain couples TRBV7-8 to TRBJ2-5; TRBD1 aligns across 8 bases. Judging by the DNA end, TRBJ2-7 fits better; the J call may be wrong. The CDR3 is made up of 17 amino acids. Per germline, CDR1 SGHVS and CDR2 FQNEAQ. The CDR3 loop is CASSPPLGQGTYYEQYF. The DNA for the CDR3 is TGTGCCAGCAGCCCCCCCCTCGGACAGGGAACTTACTACGAGCAGTACTTC.

J is TRBJ1-5 and V is TRBV2, with TRBD1 as a possible D gene (6 bases). This CDR3 comprises 14 residues. CDR1 and CDR2 from the germline V gene are SNHLY and FYNNEI. Trimming removed 2 bases from V and 6 bases from J, with 11 bases in between. For the CDR3, the DNA is TGTGCCAGCAGTGAATTACAGGGAGGTCAGCCCCAGCATTTT. This sequence encodes CASSELQGGQPQHF.

The genes are TRBV30 and TRBJ2-2; 9 bases line up with TRBD1. Germline values: CDR1 GTSNPN, CDR2 SVGIG (reference sequence). V dropped 1 base and J dropped 5; count of bases not matched to a gene: 2. The CDR3 has 14 amino acids. CDR3 residues: CAWSETGGTGELFF. For the CDR3, the DNA is TGTGCCTGGAGTGAGACAGGGGGAACCGGGGAGCTGTTTTTT.

CDR3 bases: TGCGCCAGCAGCCAAGATAGGACGGGGACAGGTTATGGCTACACCTTC. It encodes CASSQDRTGTGYGYTF. V gene TRBV4-3 combines with J gene TRBJ1-2; 8 bases match TRBD1. CDR3 length: 16 residues. J was trimmed by 5 bases and V by 0 bases; bases with no gene match: 8. Germline loops: CDR1 LGHNA, CDR2 YSLEER.